This T cell receptor beta chain was profiled in a study of blood T cell repertoires in COVID-19. Whole-study context: Acute-phase and convalescent COVID-19 samples originated in the United States, Italy and Spain.

How the authors handled the data: Nucleated cell counts were estimated from reference gene primer amplification. This table comes from immunoSEQ multiplex PCR, and its TCRdb copy is limited to in-frame clones, with some not included. The V and J calls and clone size are taken from that table; D and trimming were inferred from the DNA. Seen here are about 64,000 clones, 80% to 90% observed once, and the top ten hold 5.5% to 6%. The receptor was isolated from a woman aged 55-70 years with acute or convalescent COVID-19. The sample comprised peripheral blood.

The CDR3 nucleotides are TGTGCCAGCAGCCCACAGATTAACTATGGCTACACCTTC. Residues: CASSPQINYGYTF. This sequence joins TRBV25-1 and TRBJ1-2; the D is unclear. Per the germline V gene, CDR1 is MGHDK and CDR2 is SYGVNS. Between the trimmed V and J ends, which lost 6 bases and 1 base, there was a span of 9 bases. The CDR3 extends over 13 amino acids.